These T cell receptor beta chains were read from a single sample in a study of vaccination effects on CD4 cells after COVID-19. TCRdb's copy holds only in-frame clones and misses some; the assay was immunoSEQ multiplex PCR. The data hold roughly 14,000 clones, with 55% to 85% observed a single time. These TCRs are of unknown antigen specificity. The sample here was CD4+ T cells from PBMCs cultured with SARS-CoV-2 spike peptides, taken after COVID-19 vaccination. These receptors were obtained from a human donor who received a COVID-19 vaccine. CDR3s include the opening cysteine and the closing phenylalanine or tryptophan. D genes are given only for firm matches. A row's size may be missing; if present it is once, few, many or a size class.

medium-sized,TRBJ2-2,TRBV28,TRBD2,TGTGCCAGCAGTTTAAACAGCGGGAGGGCCGGGGAGCTGTTTTTT,CASSLNSGRAGELFF
.,TRBJ1-4,TRBV5-5,TRBD1,TGTGCCAGCAGCTTTGGGGACAGAAAAAATGAAAAACTGTTTTTT,CASSFGDRKNEKLFF
.,TRBJ1-1,TRBV3-1/TRBV3-2,.,TGTGCCAGCAGATATGGACAAAAGAACACTGAAGCTTTCTTT,CASRYGQKNTEAFF
.,TRBJ1-3,TRBV6-5,.,TGTGCCAGCACTCCAGGGCAGGGTCAAAACACCATATATTTT,CASTPGQGQNTIYF
.,TRBJ1-1,TRBV7-8,.,TGTGCCAGCAGCTTAGCAGAATACACTGAAGCTTTCTTT,CASSLAEYTEAFF
.,TRBJ2-1,TRBV12-5,TRBD1,TGTGCTAGTGGTTTGCCTTCGGGGACAGGGGGCGATGAGCAGTTCTTC,CASGLPSGTGGDEQFF
.,TRBJ1-4,TRBV5-6,.,TGTGCCAGCAGCCTCAGGAATAATGAAAAACTGTTTTTT,CASSLRNNEKLFF
.,TRBJ2-3,TRBV2,TRBD2,TGTGCCAGCAGTGAAGCTCTAGCGGGAGTACCGCGCACAGATACGCAGTATTTT,CASSEALAGVPRTDTQYF
.,TRBJ2-3,TRBV28,.,TGTGCCAGCGCCACGTCCGGGGACGGCACGCAGTATTTT,CASATSGDGTQYF
.,TRBJ1-2,TRBV30,TRBD1,TGTGCCTGGACGCCCAGGACAGGGATTGGCTACACCTTC,CAWTPRTGIGYTF
.,TRBJ2-7,TRBV7-9,TRBD1,TGTGCCAGCAGCTTCCCCGGACAGGGGGTCTCCTACGAGCAGTACTTC,CASSFPGQGVSYEQYF
.,TRBJ1-6,TRBV10-3,.,TGTGCCATCAGTGAGAAGGGGCAGAATAATTCACCCCTCCACTTT,CAISEKGQNNSPLHF
once,TRBJ2-2,TRBV24-1,.,TGTGCCACCAGTGGGAAACAGGGGAACACCGGGGAGCTGTTTTTT,CATSGKQGNTGELFF
.,TRBJ1-4,TRBV5-1,.,TGCGCCAGCAGCTCGCGAGGGCAGGGTAGGAATGAAAAACTGTTTTTT,CASSSRGQGRNEKLFF
.,TRBJ2-3,TRBV4-1,.,TGCGCCAGCAGCCAACCACCTCTAGGGACGCAGTATTTT,CASSQPPLGTQYF
once,TRBJ2-1,TRBV28,TRBD2,TGTGCCAGCAGTTTGACAGCGGGAGGTAATGAGCAGTTCTTC,CASSLTAGGNEQFF
.,TRBJ2-3,TRBV5-4,TRBD2,TGTGCCAGCAGCGTTAGCGGGGGTAGCACAGATACGCAGTATTTT,CASSVSGGSTDTQYF
.,TRBJ2-7,TRBV28,.,TGTGCCAGCACCCGGGGGCGTCTCGAGCAGTACTTC,CASTRGRLEQYF
.,TRBJ2-1,TRBV3-1/TRBV3-2,.,TGTGCCAGCAGCCAAGTCCTTAGCGGACCCTACAATGAGCAGTTCTTC,CASSQVLSGPYNEQFF
.,TRBJ1-2,TRBV11-2,TRBD1,TGTGCCAGCAGCTTCGGGACAGTCTATGGCTACACCTTC,CASSFGTVYGYTF
.,TRBJ2-3,TRBV4-1,TRBD2,TGCGCCAGCAGCTCGTTAGCGGGGGGAAACACAGATACGCAGTATTTT,CASSSLAGGNTDTQYF
.,TRBJ1-2,TRBV6-1,.,TGTGCCAGCAGTGACGGGGGAGTCTATGGCTACACCTTC,CASSDGGVYGYTF
medium-sized,TRBJ2-5,TRBV18,.,TGTGCCAGCTCACCATCAAGCACAGGCACCCAAGAGACCCAGTACTTC,CASSPSSTGTQETQYF
.,TRBJ2-1,TRBV10-2,TRBD2,TGCGCCAGCAGTGGACTAGCGGGGGGACTAGAAAATGAGCAGTTCTTC,CASSGLAGGLENEQFF
few,TRBJ1-2,TRBV19,.,TGTGCCAGTAAGAGGGGTGCCACGCGGTATGGCTACACCTTC,CASKRGATRYGYTF
.,TRBJ2-5,TRBV29-1,.,TGCAGCGTTAACTGGGCAAACCAAGAGACCCAGTACTTC,CSVNWANQETQYF
.,TRBJ1-2,TRBV7-2,.,TGTGCCAGCAGCTTAGACGGGGGGGCCGTGTATGGCTACACCTTC,CASSLDGGAVYGYTF
once,TRBJ2-5,TRBV18,.,TGTGCCAGCTCACCCATGGAGACCCAGTACTTC,CASSPMETQYF
.,TRBJ2-7,TRBV6-5,TRBD1,TGTGCCAGCAGAATTGAGGGACAGGGGGGCTACGAGCAGTACTTC,CASRIEGQGGYEQYF
.,TRBJ2-3,TRBV19,TRBD2,TGTGCCAGTAACAGAGTAGCGGGAGGGCCAGATACGCAGTATTTT,CASNRVAGGPDTQYF
few,TRBJ2-3,TRBV11-2,.,TGTGCCAGCAGCTCCCAGAGGGATACGCAGTATTTT,CASSSQRDTQYF
medium-sized,TRBJ1-2,TRBV7-9,.,TGTGCCAGCAGCTTAGATAGGCTTTCTCTGGCGAGTGGCTACACCTTC,CASSLDRLSLASGYTF
.,TRBJ2-7,TRBV20-1,.,TGCAGTGCTAGTCCAGGGGCCCACCTCTACGAGCAGTACTTC,CSASPGAHLYEQYF
.,TRBJ1-2,TRBV4-1,.,TGCGCCAGCAGCCAACCGGACAGTGATTACTATGGCTACACCTTC,CASSQPDSDYYGYTF
.,TRBJ2-2,TRBV10-3,.,TGTGCCATCAGTGAGGCTGGGCTAGGTGGCACCGGGGAGCTGTTTTTT,CAISEAGLGGTGELFF
.,TRBJ1-6,TRBV12-3/TRBV12-4,.,TGTGCCAGCGGGACGGCCCATAATTCACCCCTCCACTTT,CASGTAHNSPLHF
once,TRBJ2-1,TRBV7-3,.,TGTGCCAGCAGCTTAGGGGGCCCAAGGGATGAGCAGTTCTTC,CASSLGGPRDEQFF
.,TRBJ1-2,TRBV19,TRBD1,TGTGCCAGTAGTCCACGGACAGGGCCGATCTATGGCTACACCTTC,CASSPRTGPIYGYTF
few,TRBJ1-2,TRBV27,.,TGTGCCAGCAGTCAGGGGAGGCCTAACTATGGCTACACCTTC,CASSQGRPNYGYTF
.,TRBJ1-1,TRBV5-1,.,TGCGCCAGCAGCTCTGGACAGCCGAACACTGAAGCTTTCTTT,CASSSGQPNTEAFF